This TCR beta chain was identified in a study of T-cell reconstitution after alpha-beta-depleted transplantation in children. Study-wide results and caveats: Newly produced T cells mostly accounted for T-cell counts and diversity one year post-transplant. Reportedly, only several hundred clones from non-depleted graft cells drove alpha-beta T-cell counts at about two months. TCRbeta diversity was high at day 60 in some patients (a result of surviving recipient T cells and thymic progenitors).

Looked up from germline, CDR1 is SGHRS and CDR2 is YFSETQ. The J segment lost 3 bases and the V segment lost 1 base, leaving 0 bases of the junction unmatched. CDR3 length equals 13 residues. This clonotype was picked up many times. The antigen is not known. Preparing the TCRbeta library involved the use of unique molecular identifiers. MiXCR was run by TCRdb on the PCR reads, yielding one entry per CDR3 protein. This sample has approximately 630,000 distinct CDR3 sequences, with around 14% found just once. Specimen: PBMCs, collected before TCRalphabeta/CD19-depleted stem cell transplant. The sequence was obtained from a girl under 10 years old with congenital amegakaryocytic thrombocytopenia, due to receive a stem cell transplant. The V gene is TRBV5-1, the J gene TRBJ2-7; 8 bases line up with TRBD1. The CDR3 coding sequence is TGCGCCAGCAGCTTGACAGGGGGCTACGAGCAGTACTTC. Translated: CASSLTGGYEQYF.